Presented here are 24 T cell receptor beta chains from one specimen sequenced in a study of T cells expressing NK-cell markers. TCRdb reprocessed the 5' RACE reads, with one entry per CDR3 protein and no DNA. The specimen's table records tens of thousands of distinct CDR3 sequences. The sample was blood T cells: a sorted CD56 or NKG2C T cell subset, CD4+ or CD8+ T cells, or bulk PBMC T cells (not recorded which). Receptor source: a woman between 18 and 69 years old in good health.

The chain couples TRBV5-1 to TRBJ2-1. Germline CDR1 reads SGHRS; CDR2 reads YFSETQ. This CDR3 comprises 14 residues. The chain's CDR3 is CASSLEFVYNEQFF.

The chain recombines TRBV5-1 with TRBJ1-1; TCRdb reports TRBD1, a call that lacks DNA to check it against. The CDR3 spans 15 residues. Per germline, CDR1 SGHRS and CDR2 YFSETQ. Here the CDR3 reads CASSLGQGAFTEAFF. Supplemented by reference TRBV5-1 and TRBJ1-1, the full variable domain reads KAGVTQTPRYLIKTRGQQVTLSCSPISGHRSVSWYQQTPGQGLQFLFEYFSETQRNKGNFPGRFSGRQFSNSRSEMNVSTLELGDSALYLCASSLGQGAFTEAFFGQGTRLTVV.

The chain carries TRBV3-1 and TRBJ2-3. This CDR3 has 15 residues. Germline CDR1 is LGHDT and CDR2 is YNNKEL (reference sequence). The CDR3 sequence: CASSQGTASTDTQYF.

Here the CDR3 reads CASSPGVLTGYEQYF. The chain links TRBV11-2 to TRBJ2-7; without DNA, the TCRdb call of TRBD1 cannot be checked. The CDR3 is made up of 15 amino acids. Germline CDR1 and CDR2: SGHAT and FQNNGV.

The chain is built from TRBV28 and TRBJ2-1; absent DNA, TCRdb's TRBD1 call cannot be checked. The CDR3 runs 16 residues. Germline CDR1 MDHEN, CDR2 SYDVKM. The CDR3 region is CASSLPGDSTYNEQFF.

This chain joins TRBV28 and TRBJ2-5; TCRdb picks TRBD1, but there is no DNA to check that call. CDR1 is MDHEN, CDR2 SYDVKM, per germline. The CDR3 runs to 17 residues. The CDR3 region is CASSSPGPNGVQETQYF.

The CDR3 region is CASSLAEDYGYTF. V is TRBV27 and J is TRBJ1-2. Germline V lookup: CDR1 MNHEY, CDR2 SMNVEV (reference sequence). CDR3 length equals 13 residues.

The V gene is TRBV7-6, the J gene TRBJ1-4. Germline assignment: CDR1 SGHVS and CDR2 FNYEAQ. CDR3 size: 15 residues. This chain's CDR3 is CASSLTPATNEKLFF.

V is TRBV20-1 and J is TRBJ2-5; there is no DNA to check the TCRdb D call of TRBD2. The CDR3 is made up of 16 amino acids. The germline CDR1 and CDR2 sequences are DFQATT and SNEGSKA (reference sequence). Here the CDR3 reads CSARDLSGGDQETQYF.

V gene TRBV27 combines with J gene TRBJ1-5. This CDR3 is built from 17 residues. Germline V gives CDR1 MNHEY, CDR2 SMNVEV (reference sequence). The CDR3 here is CASSFRRGGGSNQPQHF.

The chain couples TRBV6-2 or TRBV6-3 to TRBJ2-2. The germline gives CDR1 MNHEY, CDR2 SVGEGT. The CDR3 extends over 13 amino acids. The CDR3 reads CASSTQETGELFF.

This chain joins TRBV5-5 and TRBJ2-7; the TRBD1 assignment by TCRdb is unverifiable without DNA. Germline CDR1 SGHKS, CDR2 YYEKEE (reference sequence). The CDR3 extends over 15 amino acids. CDR3 sequence reads: CASRRGQGEGYEQYF.

The chain carries TRBV6-2 or TRBV6-3 and TRBJ2-7; TCRdb gives TRBD1 as the D gene, but with no DNA this cannot be confirmed. From germline, CDR1 is MNHEY and CDR2 SVGEGT. CDR3 length equals 14 residues. The CDR3: CASSYSGQGYEQYF.

The chain carries TRBV4-1 and TRBJ2-1; TCRdb outputs TRBD2, but without DNA this stays unchecked. This CDR3 has 19 residues. Germline V CDR1 and CDR2: MGHRA, YSYEKL. CDR3 in amino acids: CASSYFSGSRLGSYNEQFF.

This chain connects TRBV18 to TRBJ2-3; absent DNA, TCRdb's TRBD2 call cannot be checked. From germline, CDR1 is KGHSH and CDR2 LQKENI. The CDR3 is 17 amino acids. The CDR3 region is CASSPTLAAPSTDTQYF.

The chain recombines TRBV15 with TRBJ2-2; TCRdb returns TRBD1, unconfirmable since there is no DNA. Germline assignment: CDR1 LNHNV and CDR2 YYDKDF (reference sequence). This CDR3 has 17 residues. CDR3 sequence: CATSSGHRDRNTGELFF.

The V call is TRBV25-1, the J call TRBJ2-1; TCRdb reports TRBD1, a call that lacks DNA to check it against. Germline V CDR1 and CDR2: MGHDK, SYGVNS. CDR3 length: 14 amino acids. CDR3 residues: CASSGRGPYNEQFF.

Measured by frequency, this clonotype is medium-sized. V is TRBV30 and J is TRBJ1-1; without DNA, the TCRdb call of TRBD1 cannot be checked. The CDR3 length is 13 residues. In germline, CDR1 is GTSNPN, CDR2 SVGIG (reference sequence). CDR3 in amino acids: CAWSQRGPPGAFF.

V usage is TRBV9 and J usage is TRBJ2-7; TCRdb returns TRBD2, unconfirmable since there is no DNA. Germline V CDR1 and CDR2: SGDLS, YYNGEE. The length of the CDR3 is 15 residues. CDR3 residues: CASSVGRTSVYEQYF.

V is TRBV7-7 and J is TRBJ2-3. Looked up from germline, CDR1 is SSHAT and CDR2 is FNYEAQ (reference sequence). The CDR3 is made up of 14 amino acids. This CDR3 is CASSLSLNTDTQYF. Full variable domain (rest looked up from reference TRBV7-7 and TRBJ2-3): GAGVSQSPRYKVTKRGQDVTLRCDPISSHATLYWYQQALGQGPEFLTYFNYEAQPDKSGLPSDRFSAERPEGSISTLTIQRTEQRDSAMYRCASSLSLNTDTQYFGPGTRLTVL.

The chain uses TRBV28 and TRBJ2-2; TCRdb's D call of TRBD2 is untestable without DNA. The CDR3 totals 15 residues. CDR1 is MDHEN and CDR2 is SYDVKM in the germline V gene. CDR3 sequence: CASRGLEKNTGELFF.

This chain joins TRBV12-3 or TRBV12-4 and TRBJ2-1; checking the TCRdb D call of TRBD1 is not possible without DNA. The CDR3 loop spans 16 amino acids. This CDR3 is CASSPEVGPRNPPQFF.

The rearrangement links TRBV7-2 to TRBJ2-3; TCRdb gives TRBD2 as the D gene, but with no DNA this cannot be confirmed. This CDR3 region has 14 residues. Germline loops: CDR1 SGHTA, CDR2 FQGNSA. CDR3 sequence reads: CASSMAGGSDTQYF.

The gene calls are TRBV7-6 and TRBJ1-1; checking the TCRdb D call of TRBD1 is not possible without DNA. CDR1 is SGHVS, CDR2 FNYEAQ, per germline. The CDR3 is 15 residues long. CDR3 sequence reads: CASSPGQGSNTEAFF.